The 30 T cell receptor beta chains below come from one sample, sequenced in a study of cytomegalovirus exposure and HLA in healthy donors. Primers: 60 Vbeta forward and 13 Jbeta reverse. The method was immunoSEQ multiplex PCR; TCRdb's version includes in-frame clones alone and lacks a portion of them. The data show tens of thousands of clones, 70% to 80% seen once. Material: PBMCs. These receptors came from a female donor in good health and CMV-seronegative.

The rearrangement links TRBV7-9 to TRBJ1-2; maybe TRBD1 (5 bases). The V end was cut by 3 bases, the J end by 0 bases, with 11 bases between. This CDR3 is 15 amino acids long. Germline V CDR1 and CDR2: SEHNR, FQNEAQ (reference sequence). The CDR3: CASSFPGQTNYGYTF. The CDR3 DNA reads TGTGCCAGCAGCTTTCCAGGGCAGACTAACTATGGCTACACCTTC.

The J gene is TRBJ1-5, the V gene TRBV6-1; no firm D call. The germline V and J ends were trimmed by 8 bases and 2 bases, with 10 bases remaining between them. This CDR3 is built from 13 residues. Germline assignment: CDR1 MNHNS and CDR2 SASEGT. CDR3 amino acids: CASGMEGNQPQHF. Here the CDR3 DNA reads TGTGCCAGCGGGATGGAGGGCAATCAGCCCCAGCATTTT.

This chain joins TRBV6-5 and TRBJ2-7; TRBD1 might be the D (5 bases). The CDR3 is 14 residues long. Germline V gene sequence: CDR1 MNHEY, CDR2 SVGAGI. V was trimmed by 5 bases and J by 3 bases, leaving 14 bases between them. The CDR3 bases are TGTGCCAGCAGTACATCTTTTGACAGCTACGAGCAGTACTTC. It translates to CASSTSFDSYEQYF.

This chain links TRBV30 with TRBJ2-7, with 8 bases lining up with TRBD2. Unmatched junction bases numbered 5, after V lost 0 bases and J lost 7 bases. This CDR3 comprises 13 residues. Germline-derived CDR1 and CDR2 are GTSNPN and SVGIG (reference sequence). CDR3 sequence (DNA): TGTGCCTGGAGTGTGCGGGGGGCGGCGGAGCAGTACTTC. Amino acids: CAWSVRGAAEQYF. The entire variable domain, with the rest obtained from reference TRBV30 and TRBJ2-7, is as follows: SQTIHQWPATLVQPVGSPLSLECTVEGTSNPNLYWYRQAAGRGLQLLFYSVGIGQISSEVPQNLSASRPQDRQFILSSKKLLLSDSGFYLCAWSVRGAAEQYFGPGTRLTVT.

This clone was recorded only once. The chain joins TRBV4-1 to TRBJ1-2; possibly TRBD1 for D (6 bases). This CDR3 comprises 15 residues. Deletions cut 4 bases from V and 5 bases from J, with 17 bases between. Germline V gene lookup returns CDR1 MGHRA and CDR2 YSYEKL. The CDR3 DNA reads TGCGCCAGCAGCCCCAGGGAGGGGGGAACTTATGGCTACACCTTC. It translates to CASSPREGGTYGYTF.

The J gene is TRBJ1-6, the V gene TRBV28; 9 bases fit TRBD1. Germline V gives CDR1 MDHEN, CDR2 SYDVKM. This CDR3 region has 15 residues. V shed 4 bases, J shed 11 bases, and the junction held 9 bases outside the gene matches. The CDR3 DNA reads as TGTGCCAGCAGTTCAGCCGGGACAGGGATGCCACCCCTCCACTTT. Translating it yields CASSSAGTGMPPLHF.

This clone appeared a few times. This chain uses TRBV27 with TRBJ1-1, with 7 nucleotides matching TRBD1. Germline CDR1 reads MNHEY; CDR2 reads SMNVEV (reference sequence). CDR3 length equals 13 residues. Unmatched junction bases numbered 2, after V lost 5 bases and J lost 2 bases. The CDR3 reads CASSRTGNTEAFF. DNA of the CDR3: TGTGCCAGCAGTCGGACAGGAAACACTGAAGCTTTCTTT.

CDR3 protein: CASSLDGISYNEQFF. CDR3 sequence (DNA): TGTGCCAGCAGCTTGGACGGGATCTCCTACAATGAGCAGTTCTTC. The chain uses TRBV13 and TRBJ2-1; TRBD2 is a possible D gene (5 bases). The CDR3 has 15 residues. Germline V gene sequence: CDR1 PRHDT, CDR2 FYEKMQ (reference sequence). The V and J ends lost 3 bases and 0 bases respectively, with 9 bases between them.

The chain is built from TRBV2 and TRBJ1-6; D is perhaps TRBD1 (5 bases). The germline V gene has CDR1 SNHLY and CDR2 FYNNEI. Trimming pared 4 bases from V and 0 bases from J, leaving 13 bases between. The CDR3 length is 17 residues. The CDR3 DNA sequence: TGTGCCAGCAGTGTGGGGGGTGATACCTCCTATAATTCACCCCTCCACTTT. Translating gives CASSVGGDTSYNSPLHF. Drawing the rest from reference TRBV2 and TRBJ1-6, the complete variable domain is EPEVTQTPSHQVTQMGQEVILRCVPISNHLYFYWYRQILGQKVEFLVSFYNNEISEKSEIFDDQFSVERPDGSNFTLKIRSTKLEDSAMYFCASSVGGDTSYNSPLHFGNGTRLTVT.

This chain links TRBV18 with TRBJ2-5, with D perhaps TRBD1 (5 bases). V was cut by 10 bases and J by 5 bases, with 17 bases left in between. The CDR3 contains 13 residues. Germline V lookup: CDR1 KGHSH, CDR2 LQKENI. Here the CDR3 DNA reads TGTGCCACCTCCACAGGCTTGTACGAGACCCAGTACTTC. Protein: CATSTGLYETQYF.

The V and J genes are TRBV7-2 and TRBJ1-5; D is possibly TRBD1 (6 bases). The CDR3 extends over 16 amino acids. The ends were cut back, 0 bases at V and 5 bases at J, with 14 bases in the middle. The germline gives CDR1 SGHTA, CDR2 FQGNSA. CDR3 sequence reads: CASSLALGQGYQPQHF. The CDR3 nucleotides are TGTGCCAGCAGCTTAGCTTTGGGACAAGGCTATCAGCCCCAGCATTTT.

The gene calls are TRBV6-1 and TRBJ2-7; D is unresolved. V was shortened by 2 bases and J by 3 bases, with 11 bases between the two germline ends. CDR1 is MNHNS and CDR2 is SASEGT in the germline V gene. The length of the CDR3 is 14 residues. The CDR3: CASSEQHPNYEQYF. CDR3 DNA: TGTGCCAGCAGTGAACAACACCCGAACTACGAGCAGTACTTC.

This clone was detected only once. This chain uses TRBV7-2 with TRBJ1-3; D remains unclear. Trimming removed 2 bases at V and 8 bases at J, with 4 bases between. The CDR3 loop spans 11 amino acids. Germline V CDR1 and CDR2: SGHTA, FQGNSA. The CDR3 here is CASSLSDTIYF. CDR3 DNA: TGTGCCAGCAGCTTATCGGACACCATATATTTT.

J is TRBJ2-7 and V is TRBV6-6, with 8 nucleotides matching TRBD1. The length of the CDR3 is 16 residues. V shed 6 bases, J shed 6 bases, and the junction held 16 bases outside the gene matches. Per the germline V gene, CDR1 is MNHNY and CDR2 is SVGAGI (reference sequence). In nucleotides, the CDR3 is TGTGCCAGCAGCCCAGAGGGTGGACAGGGAAATCCCGAGCAGTACTTC. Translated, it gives CASSPEGGQGNPEQYF.

In DNA form, the CDR3 reads TGTGCCAGCAGTTTCGACAGGCTGAACACTGAAGCTTTCTTT. It encodes CASSFDRLNTEAFF. This chain uses TRBV6-5 with TRBJ1-1; the D gene is possibly TRBD1 (6 bases). The V and J ends lost 4 bases and 0 bases respectively, with 9 bases between them. Germline CDR1 is MNHEY and CDR2 is SVGAGI. The CDR3 extends over 14 amino acids.

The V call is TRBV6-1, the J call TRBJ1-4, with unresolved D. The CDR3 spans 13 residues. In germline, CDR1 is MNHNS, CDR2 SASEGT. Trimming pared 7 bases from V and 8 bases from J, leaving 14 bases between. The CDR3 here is CASITDVGEKLFF. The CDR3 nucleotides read TGTGCCAGCATTACCGACGTCGGGGAAAAACTGTTTTTT.

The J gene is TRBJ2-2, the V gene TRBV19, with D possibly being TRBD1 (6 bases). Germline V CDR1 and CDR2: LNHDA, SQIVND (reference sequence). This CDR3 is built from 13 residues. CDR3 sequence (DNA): TGTGCGTCGAAGGGGGTATGGACCGGGGAGCTGTTTTTT. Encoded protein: CASKGVWTGELFF.

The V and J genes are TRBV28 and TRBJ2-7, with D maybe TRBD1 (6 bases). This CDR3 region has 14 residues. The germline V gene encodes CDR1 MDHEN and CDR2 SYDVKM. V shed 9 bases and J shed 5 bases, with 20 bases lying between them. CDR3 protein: CASTQPQGHDEQYF. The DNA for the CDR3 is TGTGCCAGTACCCAACCCCAGGGGCACGACGAGCAGTACTTC.

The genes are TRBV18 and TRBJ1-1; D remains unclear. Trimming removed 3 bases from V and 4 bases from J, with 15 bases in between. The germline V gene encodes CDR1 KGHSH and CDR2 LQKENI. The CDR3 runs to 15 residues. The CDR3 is CASSPGGLSGTEAFF. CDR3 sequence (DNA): TGTGCCAGCTCACCGGGAGGGTTAAGCGGCACTGAAGCTTTCTTT.

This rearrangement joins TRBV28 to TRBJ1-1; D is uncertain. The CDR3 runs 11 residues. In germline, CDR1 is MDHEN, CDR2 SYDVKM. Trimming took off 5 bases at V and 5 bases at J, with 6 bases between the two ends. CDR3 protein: CASSPSTEAFF. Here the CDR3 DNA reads TGTGCCAGCAGTCCCTCGACTGAAGCTTTCTTT.

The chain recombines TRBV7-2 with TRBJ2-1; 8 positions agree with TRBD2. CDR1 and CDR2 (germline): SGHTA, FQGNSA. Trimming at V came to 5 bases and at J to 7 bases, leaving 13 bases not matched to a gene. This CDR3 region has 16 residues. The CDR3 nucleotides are TGTGCCAGCAGCGGATCGGGACTAGGGGGATGGAATGAGCAGTTCTTC. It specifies CASSGSGLGGWNEQFF.

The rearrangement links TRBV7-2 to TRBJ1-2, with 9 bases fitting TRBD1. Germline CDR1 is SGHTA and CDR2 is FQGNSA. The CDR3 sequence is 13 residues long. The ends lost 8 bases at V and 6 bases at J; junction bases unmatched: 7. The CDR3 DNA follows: TGTGCCAGCGGGACAGGGAGGGGAAATGGCTACACCTTC. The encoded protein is CASGTGRGNGYTF.

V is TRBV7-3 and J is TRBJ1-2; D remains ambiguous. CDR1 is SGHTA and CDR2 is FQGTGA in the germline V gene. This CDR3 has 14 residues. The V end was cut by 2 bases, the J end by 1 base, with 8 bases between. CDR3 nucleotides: TGTGCCAGCAGCTTACAGCCGGGTAACTATGGCTACACCTTC. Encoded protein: CASSLQPGNYGYTF.

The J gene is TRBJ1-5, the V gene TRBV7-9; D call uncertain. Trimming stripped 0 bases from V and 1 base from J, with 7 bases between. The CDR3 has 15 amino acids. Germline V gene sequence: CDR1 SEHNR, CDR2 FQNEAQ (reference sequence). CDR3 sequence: CASSLAGRSNQPQHF. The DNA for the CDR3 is TGTGCCAGCAGCTTAGCGGGGAGGAGCAATCAGCCCCAGCATTTT.

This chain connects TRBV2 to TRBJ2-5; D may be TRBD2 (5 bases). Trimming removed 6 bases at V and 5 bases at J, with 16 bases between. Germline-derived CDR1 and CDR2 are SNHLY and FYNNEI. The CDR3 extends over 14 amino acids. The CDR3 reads CASSTSLARETQYF. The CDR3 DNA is TGTGCCAGCAGCACTAGTCTGGCCCGGGAGACCCAGTACTTC.

The CDR3 DNA is TGCGCCAGCAGCTTGGCAGAGTATGGGGGCGGATTCACTGAAGCTTTCTTT. Translated: CASSLAEYGGGFTEAFF. The chain has TRBV5-1 and TRBJ1-1; weak D call: TRBD1 (6 bases). This CDR3 contains 17 residues. Trimming removed 0 bases from V and 4 bases from J, with 19 bases in between. In germline, CDR1 is SGHRS, CDR2 YFSETQ.

This CDR3 reads CASSLGGTGALYEQYF. CDR3 sequence (DNA): TGTGCCAGCAGCTTGGGGGGCACAGGGGCCCTTTACGAGCAGTACTTC. The chain uses TRBV5-4 and TRBJ2-7; TRBD1 aligns across 7 bases. Trimming at V came to 0 bases and at J to 4 bases, leaving 10 bases not matched to a gene. Germline CDR1 SGHNT, CDR2 YYREEE (reference sequence). The CDR3 is made up of 16 amino acids.

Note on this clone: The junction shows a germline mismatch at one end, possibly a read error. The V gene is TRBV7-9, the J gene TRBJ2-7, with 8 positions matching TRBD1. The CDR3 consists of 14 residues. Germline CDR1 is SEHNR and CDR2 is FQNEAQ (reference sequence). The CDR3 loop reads CSSSRDRQAYEQYF. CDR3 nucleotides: TGTTCCAGCTCCCGGGACAGGCAAGCCTACGAGCAGTACTTC.

The CDR3 DNA sequence: TGCGCCAGCAGCTTTACAGGGGGAACCTACGAGCAGTACTTC. Amino acids: CASSFTGGTYEQYF. The V gene is TRBV5-1, the J gene TRBJ2-7, with 8 bases identical to TRBD1. V was pared by 2 bases and J by 2 bases, with 3 bases of the junction left unmatched. The CDR3 extends over 14 amino acids. The V gene's germline CDR1 is SGHRS and CDR2 YFSETQ.

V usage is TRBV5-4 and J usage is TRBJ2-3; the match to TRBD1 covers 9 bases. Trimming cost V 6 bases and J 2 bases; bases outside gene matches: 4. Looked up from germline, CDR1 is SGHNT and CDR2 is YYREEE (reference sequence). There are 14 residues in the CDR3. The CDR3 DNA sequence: TGTGCCAGCAAGTCACAGGGGGCCACAGATACGCAGTATTTT. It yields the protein CASKSQGATDTQYF.